This T cell receptor (beta chain) was found in a study of regulatory T cells in long-lasting Graves disease. Researchers made TCR beta libraries by using iRepertoire HTBI primers and running Arm-PCR on CDR3 regions. MiXCR was run by TCRdb on the multiplex PCR reads, yielding one entry per CDR3 protein. The table shows some 460,000 distinct CDR3 sequences, with about a sixth occurring only once. The CDR3 length is 13 residues. Time point of the sample: newly diagnosed GD, antithyroid drugs for less than 3 months. PBMCs were the source of the RNA used for TCR sequencing. This clonotype was counted between two and nine times. The antigen remains undetermined. General study results and limits: Among samples with persistent disease, TRBV28, TRBJ1-2 and TRBJ2-5 were favored. Accuracy was possibly reduced by small sample size.

This sample was also put to use in a study of T cells in Graves' hyperthyroidism and ophthalmopathy. As that report states: Model-based prediction identified ophthalmopathy a median about 7 months prior to its onset.

V is TRBV12-3 or TRBV12-4 and J is TRBJ2-1; unclear D gene. The J call may be faulty, since TRBJ2-5 better matches the DNA end. This TCR was sampled from a man aged 35 to 55 with Graves disease. The specimen was peripheral blood mononuclear cells (PBMCs), collected at new diagnosis, from a patient treated with antithyroid drugs. The CDR3 bases are TGTGCCAGCAGCCATAATGGGTGGGAGACCCAGTACTTC. It specifies CASSHNGWETQYF.